This T cell receptor beta chain stems from a study of graft-versus-host responses after intestinal transplantation. About the study: Recipients had multivisceral, liver-intestinal, or isolated intestinal transplants. Following induction with anti-thymocyte globulin, all recipients were given tacrolimus and steroids for about 3 years. Study-level points and caveats: Detection of GvH clones occurred in recipient marrow, and some had their first appearance in ileum or blood. Early HvG declines after transplant were associated with peak circulating GvH clone levels.

Remarks on this clone: Its antigen is still unknown.

The CDR3 is 16 residues long. V lost 6 bases, J lost 1 base, and 7 bases stayed unmatched. The germline V gene has CDR1 ENHRY and CDR2 SYGVKD. The repertoire was sequenced with immunoSEQ multiplex PCR; TCRdb's copy has only in-frame clones and lacks some. This sample has 9,500 to 12,000 clones, with about three quarters found just once. This receptor was taken from a human patient who received an intestinal transplant, so some T cells may come from the graft donor. The material sequenced was PBMCs, taken about 490 days after intestinal transplant. The rearrangement uses TRBV10-3 and TRBJ1-1; TRBD1 aligns across 11 bases. CDR3 DNA: TGTGCCATCAGCCGGGACAGGGGGTATAAGAACACTGAAGCTTTCTTT. This codes for CAISRDRGYKNTEAFF.